This entry describes one TCR beta chain. These data belong to a study of blood T cells in healthy people across ages. Sample-barcoded 5' priming and a J-beta primer mix drove a second PCR of about 6 to 12 cycles. TCRdb recomputed calls from the 5' RACE reads with MiXCR, one row per CDR3 protein. The profile shows about 750,000 distinct CDR3 sequences, approximately 55% of them singletons. Per the germline V gene, CDR1 is DFQATT and CDR2 is SNEGSKA (reference sequence). The CDR3 is 15 residues long. V lost 0 bases to trimming and J lost 3 bases, with 15 bases between them. The chain links TRBV20-1 to TRBJ2-7; perhaps TRBD1 as D (6 bases). The receptor comes from a man of 80 years or more in good health. The specimen sequenced was blood. The DNA for the CDR3 is TGCAGTGCTAGAGATCGAGACAGGATCCTCTACGAGCAGTACTTC. Protein sequence: CSARDRDRILYEQYF.